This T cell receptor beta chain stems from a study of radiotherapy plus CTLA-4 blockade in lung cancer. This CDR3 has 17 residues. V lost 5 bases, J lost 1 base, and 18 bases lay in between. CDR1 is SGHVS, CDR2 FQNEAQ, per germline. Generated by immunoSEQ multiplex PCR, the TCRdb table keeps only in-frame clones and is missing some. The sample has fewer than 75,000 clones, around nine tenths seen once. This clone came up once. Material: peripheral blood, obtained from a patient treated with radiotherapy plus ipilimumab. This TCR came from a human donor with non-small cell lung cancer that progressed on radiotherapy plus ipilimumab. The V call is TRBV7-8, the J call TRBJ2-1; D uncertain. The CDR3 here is CASSLGWLTLSYNEQFF. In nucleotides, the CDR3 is TGTGCCAGCAGCCTAGGATGGTTGACTTTATCCTACAATGAGCAGTTCTTC.